The 28 T cell receptor beta chains presented below share a single source sample, sequenced in a study of T cell responses to AZD1222 COVID-19 vaccine. This table comes from immunoSEQ multiplex PCR, and its TCRdb copy is limited to in-frame clones, with some not included. There are approximately 70,000 clones in the sample; roughly 87% occur only once, and about 24% lies in the top ten. The sequenced sample was peripheral blood, obtained on day 0 of AZD1222 vaccination. Receptor source: an adult in good health.

The chain employs TRBV5-1 and TRBJ2-3; 8 nucleotides match TRBD2. Looked up from germline, CDR1 is SGHRS and CDR2 is YFSETQ. The length of the CDR3 is 16 residues. After removal of 2 bases from V and 4 bases from J, the junction contained 9 bases not matched to a gene. The CDR3, as DNA: TGCGCCAGCAGCTTCGCGGGGGGAGATGGTGCAGATACGCAGTATTTT. It codes for CASSFAGGDGADTQYF.

J is TRBJ2-2 and V is TRBV15, with D possibly TRBD1 on 5 matching bases. The CDR3 spans 17 residues. Per the germline V gene, CDR1 is LNHNV and CDR2 is YYDKDF (reference sequence). Trimming cost V 0 bases and J 3 bases, with 14 bases left between them. The CDR3 protein is CATSRDGDRIDTGELFF. DNA for the CDR3: TGTGCCACCAGCAGAGATGGAGACAGAATAGACACCGGGGAGCTGTTTTTT.

The chain uses TRBV3-1 (or the pseudogene TRBV3-2) and TRBJ1-4; tentative D call: TRBD1 (6 bases). Trimming cost V 1 base and J 8 bases, with 17 bases left between them. The CDR3 totals 16 residues. Germline V CDR1 and CDR2: LGHDT, YNNKEL (reference sequence). Here the CDR3 reads CASSQGGGHLGEKLFF. The CDR3 DNA reads as TGTGCCAGCAGCCAAGGAGGGGGACACCTTGGCGAAAAACTGTTTTTT.

This sequence joins TRBV12-3 or TRBV12-4 and TRBJ1-1; no firm D call. The V end lost 3 bases, the J end lost 3 bases, and 8 bases lay between the germline ends. This CDR3 has 13 residues. The CDR3 is CASSFGEDTEAFF. The CDR3 DNA reads as TGTGCCAGCAGTTTTGGCGAGGACACTGAAGCTTTCTTT.

The chain links TRBV2 to TRBJ2-3, with 7 bases fitting TRBD1. The trim removed 4 bases at V and 0 bases at J, leaving 7 bases unmatched. CDR1 and CDR2 (germline): SNHLY, FYNNEI. The CDR3 is 16 residues long. CDR3 sequence (DNA): TGTGCCAGCAGTGGTAGTAGGGACAGTAGCACAGATACGCAGTATTTT. Protein sequence: CASSGSRDSSTDTQYF.

The chain is built from TRBV18 and TRBJ1-2, with a possible D match to TRBD1 (6 bases). Trimming removed 8 bases from V and 4 bases from J, with 20 bases in between. The CDR3 sequence is 15 residues long. Per germline, CDR1 KGHSH and CDR2 LQKENI. This CDR3 is CASATTMDSAYGYTF. Here the CDR3 DNA reads TGTGCCAGCGCCACGACTATGGACAGCGCCTATGGCTACACCTTC.

This chain links TRBV7-9 with TRBJ1-3; maybe TRBD1 (6 bases). The germline CDR1 and CDR2 sequences are SEHNR and FQNEAQ (reference sequence). The ends were cut back, 1 base at V and 0 bases at J, with 16 bases in the middle. This CDR3 spans 18 amino acids. CDR3 bases: TGTGCCAGCAGCTTAGGTAAAGACGGGGGCCTCTCTGGAAACACCATATATTTT. Encoded protein: CASSLGKDGGLSGNTIYF.

This chain uses TRBV7-2 with TRBJ2-7; unclear D gene. Germline CDR1 is SGHTA and CDR2 is FQGNSA. The CDR3 totals 15 residues. Trimming shortened V by 1 base and J by 6 bases, and 16 bases separated the two germline ends. CDR3 sequence (DNA): TGTGCCAGCAGCTTAGTGTCAACGCCTAATGGCGAGCAGTACTTC. Residues: CASSLVSTPNGEQYF.

J is TRBJ1-4 and V is TRBV5-1; the D is unclear. Germline CDR1 and CDR2: SGHRS and YFSETQ. V was clipped by 1 base and J by 5 bases, with 9 bases between them. The CDR3 contains 14 residues. CDR3 coding DNA: TGCGCCAGCAGCTTGAGGCAGCTGAATGAAAAACTGTTTTTT. It translates to CASSLRQLNEKLFF.

This clone has just one count. The CDR3 region has the DNA TGTGCCACCAGTGATGCGAGTTTTGGCACCGGGGAGCTGTTTTTT. Its translation is CATSDASFGTGELFF. The chain is built from TRBV24-1 and TRBJ2-2, with D unresolved. CDR1 and CDR2 (germline): KGHDR, SFDVKD. V gave up 3 bases and J gave up 4 bases, with 11 bases separating them. The CDR3 runs to 15 residues.

The rearrangement links TRBV7-9 to TRBJ2-1; TRBD2 aligns across 7 bases. The CDR3 loop spans 14 amino acids. V trimming: 5 bases; J trimming: 5 bases; junction bases outside the gene matches: 6. From germline, CDR1 is SEHNR and CDR2 FQNEAQ (reference sequence). In nucleotides, the CDR3 is TGTGCCAGCAGCCTCCGGGACTATAACAATGAGCAGTTCTTC. It encodes CASSLRDYNNEQFF.

This sequence joins TRBV10-3 and TRBJ2-7; weak D call: TRBD2 (5 bases). The CDR3 consists of 13 residues. The germline V gene has CDR1 ENHRY and CDR2 SYGVKD. The V end was cut by 8 bases, the J end by 5 bases, with 16 bases between. The CDR3 sequence is CAIETPHGNEQYF. In DNA form, the CDR3 reads TGTGCCATCGAAACTCCCCACGGGAACGAGCAGTACTTC.

The rearrangement joins TRBV2 to TRBJ1-2; D ambiguous. The CDR3 extends over 12 amino acids. Germline V gene lookup returns CDR1 SNHLY and CDR2 FYNNEI. Trimming shortened V by 4 bases and J by 8 bases, and 11 bases separated the two germline ends. This chain's CDR3 is CASSGNLFGYTF. DNA for the CDR3: TGTGCCAGCAGTGGCAACCTCTTCGGCTACACCTTC.

CDR3: CASSRGPGTEAFF. Written as DNA, the CDR3 is TGTGCCAGCAGCCGGGGACCTGGGACTGAAGCTTTCTTT. The chain recombines TRBV11-3 with TRBJ1-1, with D perhaps matching TRBD1 (5 bases). V was shortened by 5 bases and J by 5 bases, with 12 bases between the two germline ends. This CDR3 contains 13 residues. Germline CDR1 SGHNT, CDR2 YENEEA.

For this clone: At one boundary the junction diverges from the germline segment, which might be a read error. The V gene is TRBV4-2, the J gene TRBJ2-5, with a tentative D call TRBD2 (6 bases). Germline loops: CDR1 LGHNA, CDR2 YNFKEQ. There are 15 residues in the CDR3. The CDR3 is CACSHVGGSEETQYF. The DNA for the CDR3 is TGTGCCTGCAGCCATGTTGGAGGGTCCGAAGAGACCCAGTACTTC.

The chain uses TRBV5-1 and TRBJ1-6, with D possibly TRBD1 on 6 matching bases. From germline, CDR1 is SGHRS and CDR2 YFSETQ. The germline V and J ends were trimmed by 5 bases and 7 bases, with 10 bases remaining between them. The CDR3 loop spans 13 amino acids. The CDR3 DNA reads TGCGCCAGCAGGGAGGACAGAAATTCACCCCTCCACTTT. As protein: CASREDRNSPLHF.

This clone was detected only once. The chain couples TRBV6-6 to TRBJ2-5; 8 nucleotides match TRBD1. The CDR3 totals 15 residues. CDR1 MNHNY and CDR2 SVGAGI come from the germline V gene (reference sequence). The ends lost 5 bases at V and 5 bases at J; junction bases unmatched: 10. The CDR3 protein is CASSPGTGARETQYF. The CDR3 bases are TGTGCCAGCAGTCCGGGGACAGGAGCAAGGGAGACCCAGTACTTC.

The chain recombines TRBV28 with TRBJ1-1; D unclear. The CDR3 runs to 12 residues. Per the germline V gene, CDR1 is MDHEN and CDR2 is SYDVKM. V shed 7 bases and J shed 1 base, with 7 bases lying between them. The DNA of the CDR3 is TGTGCCAGCACCTCCTGGAACACTGAAGCTTTCTTT. Translation: CASTSWNTEAFF.

The chain uses TRBV19 and TRBJ2-2; D is uncertain. Germline loops: CDR1 LNHDA, CDR2 SQIVND (reference sequence). The length of the CDR3 is 10 residues. V lost 10 bases, J lost 2 bases, and 2 bases lay in between. The CDR3: CAINTGELFF. In DNA, the CDR3 is TGTGCCATTAACACCGGGGAGCTGTTTTTT.

The V and J genes are TRBV5-5 and TRBJ1-2; D is perhaps TRBD1 (6 bases). This CDR3 spans 18 amino acids. Germline lookup yields CDR1 SGHKS and CDR2 YYEKEE (reference sequence). Deletions cut 0 bases from V and 4 bases from J, with 22 bases between. CDR3 nucleotide sequence: TGTGCCAGCAGCTTGGAATCAATACCTCGGACGGGGGCCTATGGCTACACCTTC. It codes for CASSLESIPRTGAYGYTF.

The chain uses TRBV14 and TRBJ1-2; no firm D call. Between the trimmed V and J ends, which lost 0 bases and 3 bases, there was a span of 5 bases. The CDR3 is 13 residues long. The germline V gene encodes CDR1 SGHDN and CDR2 FVKESK. This CDR3 reads CASSQERHYGYTF. The DNA for the CDR3 is TGTGCCAGCAGCCAAGAACGGCACTATGGCTACACCTTC. Full variable domain (outside the CDR3, taken from reference TRBV14 and TRBJ1-2): EAGVTQFPSHSVIEKGQTVTLRCDPISGHDNLYWYRRVMGKEIKFLLHFVKESKQDESGMPNNRFLAERTGGTYSTLKVQPAELEDSGVYFCASSQERHYGYTFGSGTRLTVV.

The rearrangement joins TRBV5-4 to TRBJ1-1, with a possible D match to TRBD1 (5 bases). Trimming took off 2 bases at V and 5 bases at J, with 16 bases between the two ends. CDR1 and CDR2 from the germline V gene are SGHNT and YYREEE (reference sequence). The CDR3 is made up of 15 amino acids. As DNA, the CDR3 is TGTGCCAGCAGCTTAATGAAAGGGGTAGGGACTGAAGCTTTCTTT. Encoded protein: CASSLMKGVGTEAFF.

This chain joins TRBV29-1 and TRBJ1-4; the D is unclear. This CDR3 has 13 amino acids. V was pared by 6 bases and J by 4 bases, with 12 bases between. The V gene's germline CDR1 is SQVTM and CDR2 ANQGSEA. The DNA for the CDR3 is TGCAGCGTGACCCCGGCGGGTAATGAAAAACTGTTTTTT. This gives the protein CSVTPAGNEKLFF.

This chain joins TRBV28 and TRBJ1-6; D gene ambiguous. The V gene's germline CDR1 is MDHEN and CDR2 SYDVKM. Deletions cut 3 bases from V and 7 bases from J, with 4 bases between. This CDR3 has 12 residues. The CDR3 region has the DNA TGTGCCAGCAGTTTTAGGAATTCACCCCTCCACTTT. Amino acids: CASSFRNSPLHF.

The chain employs TRBV7-6 and TRBJ2-1; D might be TRBD1 or TRBD2, each matching 5 bases. Germline assignment: CDR1 SGHVS and CDR2 FNYEAQ. The CDR3 totals 16 residues. The V gene lost 2 bases and the J gene lost 5 bases, with 16 bases spanning the gap. Here the CDR3 reads CASSLSGNGGHNEQFF. CDR3 coding DNA: TGTGCCAGCAGCTTATCCGGGAATGGGGGACACAATGAGCAGTTCTTC.

The chain employs TRBV19 and TRBJ1-1, with a weak D call TRBD1 (6 bases). The CDR3 length is 12 residues. Germline V gene lookup returns CDR1 LNHDA and CDR2 SQIVND (reference sequence). The V end lost 6 bases, the J end lost 3 bases, and 8 bases lay between the germline ends. As DNA, the CDR3 is TGTGCCAGTAGACAGGGCTACACTGAAGCTTTCTTT. Encoded protein: CASRQGYTEAFF.

The chain recombines TRBV28 with TRBJ1-2; no clear D. The V gene lost 2 bases and the J gene lost 5 bases, with 15 bases spanning the gap. CDR1 and CDR2 from the germline V gene are MDHEN and SYDVKM. The CDR3 loop spans 15 amino acids. The chain's CDR3 is CASSLTRSSAYGYTF. The CDR3 nucleotides are TGTGCCAGCAGTTTAACACGATCGAGTGCGTATGGCTACACCTTC.

The V and J genes are TRBV5-4 and TRBJ1-2, with D hard to call. V lost 0 bases and J lost 8, with 8 bases in between. This CDR3 comprises 12 residues. Germline assignment: CDR1 SGHNT and CDR2 YYREEE (reference sequence). The CDR3 sequence is CASSLERRGYTF. The CDR3 bases are TGTGCCAGCAGCTTGGAACGGAGAGGCTACACCTTC. The entire variable domain, with the rest obtained from reference TRBV5-4 and TRBJ1-2, is as follows: ETGVTQSPTHLIKTRGQQVTLRCSSQSGHNTVSWYQQALGQGPQFIFQYYREEENGRGNFPPRFSGLQFPNYSSELNVNALELDDSALYLCASSLERRGYTFGSGTRLTVV.